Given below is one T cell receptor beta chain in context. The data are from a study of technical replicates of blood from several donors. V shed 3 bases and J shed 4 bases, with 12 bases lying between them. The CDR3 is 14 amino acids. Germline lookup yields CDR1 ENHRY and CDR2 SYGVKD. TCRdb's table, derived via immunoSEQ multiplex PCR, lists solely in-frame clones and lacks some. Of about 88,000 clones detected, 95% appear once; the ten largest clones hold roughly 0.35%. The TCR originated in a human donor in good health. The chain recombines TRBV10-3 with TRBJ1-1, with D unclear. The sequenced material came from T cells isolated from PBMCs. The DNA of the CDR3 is TGTGCCATCAGTGACCCCAGGTGGTCCACTGAAGCTTTCTTT. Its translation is CAISDPRWSTEAFF.